The T cell receptor (beta chain) described here comes from a study of cytomegalovirus exposure and HLA in healthy donors. Primers: 60 Vbeta forward and 13 Jbeta reverse. Clones were sequenced by immunoSEQ multiplex PCR, and TCRdb holds only the in-frame ones, with some missing. The sample lists 200,000 to 250,000 clones; under 85% were seen once. This clone was seen once. Germline CDR1 reads SQVTM; CDR2 reads ANQGSEA. V was cut by 6 bases and J by 6 bases, with 21 bases left in between. CDR3 length: 14 amino acids. This TCR came from a man aged 50-60 years in good health and CMV-seronegative. Material: PBMCs. The gene calls are TRBV29-1 and TRBJ2-7; TRBD2 might be the D (6 bases). CDR3 loop: CSVLLSGTASEQYF. For the CDR3, the DNA is TGCAGCGTCCTACTATCCGGGACTGCTAGCGAGCAGTACTTC.